This TCR beta chain was sequenced during a study of sequential checkpoint blockade in melanoma. This clone came up a few times. Treatment of the sample: randomized to nivolumab then ipilimumab (arm A) or the reverse (arm B). Sequencing was performed with immunoSEQ multiplex PCR; in TCRdb, only in-frame clones are kept and a portion is missing. The repertoire holds a few thousand clones, with 55% to 70% as singletons. This CDR3 is built from 14 residues. V was cut by 6 bases and J by 4 bases, with 13 bases left in between. Germline V gives CDR1 MNHNS, CDR2 SASEGT. V and J are TRBV6-1 and TRBJ1-5; tentatively, D is TRBD1 (5 bases). The sample in question was CD8+ T cells sorted from blood (inferred from file names), obtained from a patient given nivolumab and ipilimumab in sequence. This clonotype originated in a human donor with melanoma. The CDR3 spells CASSSDSENQPQHF. CDR3 bases: TGTGCCAGCAGCTCTGACAGCGAGAATCAGCCCCAGCATTTT.